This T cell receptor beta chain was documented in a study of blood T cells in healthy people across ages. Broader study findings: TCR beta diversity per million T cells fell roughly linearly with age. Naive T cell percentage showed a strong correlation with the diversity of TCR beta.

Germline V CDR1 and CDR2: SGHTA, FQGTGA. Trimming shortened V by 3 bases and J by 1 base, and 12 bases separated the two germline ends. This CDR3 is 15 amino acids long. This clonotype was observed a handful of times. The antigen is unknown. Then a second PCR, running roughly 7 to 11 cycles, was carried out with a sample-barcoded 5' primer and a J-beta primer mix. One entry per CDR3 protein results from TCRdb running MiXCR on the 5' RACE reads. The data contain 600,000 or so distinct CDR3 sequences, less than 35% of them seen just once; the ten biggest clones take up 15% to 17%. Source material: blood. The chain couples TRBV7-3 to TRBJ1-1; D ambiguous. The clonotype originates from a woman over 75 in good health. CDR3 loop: CASSLKCTKNTEAFF. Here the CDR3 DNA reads TGTGCCAGCAGCTTGAAATGTACCAAGAACACTGAAGCTTTCTTT.